The 15 T cell receptor beta chains presented below share a single source sample, sequenced in a study of blood T cell repertoires in COVID-19. Sequenced by immunoSEQ multiplex PCR; TCRdb stores in-frame clones only, minus some. The table has around 200,000 clones, 86% seen once. What was sequenced was PBMCs or T cells enriched from blood (not recorded which). These receptor sequences come from a woman aged 25-40 years who had been exposed to COVID-19.

The gene calls are TRBV6-5 and TRBJ1-1, with D possibly being TRBD1 (5 bases). CDR1 and CDR2 (germline): MNHEY, SVGAGI. The CDR3 is made up of 15 amino acids. Trimming shortened V by 5 bases and J by 4 bases, and 17 bases separated the two germline ends. The CDR3 is CASSRGPQGGTEAFF. In DNA form, the CDR3 reads TGTGCCAGCAGTCGAGGCCCCCAGGGAGGCACTGAAGCTTTCTTT.

The chain employs TRBV6-5 and TRBJ2-2, with D possibly matching TRBD2 (8 bases). Looked up from germline, CDR1 is MNHEY and CDR2 is SVGAGI. V was cut by 9 bases and J by 5 bases, with 16 bases left in between. CDR3 length equals 14 residues. The CDR3 spells CASTGGTETGELFF. CDR3 in DNA: TGTGCCAGTACGGGGGGGACAGAGACCGGGGAGCTGTTTTTT.

This clone has a single count. V is TRBV6-5 and J is TRBJ1-3; D uncertain. The germline V and J ends were trimmed by 4 bases and 0 bases, with 13 bases remaining between them. There are 16 residues in the CDR3. The germline gives CDR1 MNHEY, CDR2 SVGAGI. CDR3 amino acids: CASSSAFWSSGNTIYF. For the CDR3, the DNA is TGTGCCAGCAGTTCGGCGTTCTGGAGCTCTGGAAACACCATATATTTT.

This clone showed up just once. The chain is built from TRBV19 and TRBJ2-4; 9 positions match TRBD1. CDR1 LNHDA and CDR2 SQIVND come from the germline V gene (reference sequence). J gave up 7 bases and V 9 bases, and 10 bases lay outside the gene matches. The CDR3 contains 14 residues. In nucleotides, the CDR3 is TGTGCCAGCCGGGACGACAGGGGGAAGAACATTCAGTACTTC. Its translation is CASRDDRGKNIQYF.

This clone has only one observation. CDR3 residues: CASSYLDRFNYGYTF. DNA of the CDR3: TGCGCCAGCAGCTACCTGGACAGGTTCAACTATGGCTACACCTTC. The chain links TRBV5-1 to TRBJ1-2; 7 bases match TRBD1. V was pared by 3 bases and J by 2 bases, with 7 bases of the junction left unmatched. The CDR3 runs 15 residues. CDR1 SGHRS and CDR2 YFSETQ come from the germline V gene.

This clone showed up just a few times. The genes are TRBV27 and TRBJ2-4, with 9 bases fitting TRBD2. Germline assignment: CDR1 MNHEY and CDR2 SMNVEV (reference sequence). This CDR3 is 19 amino acids long. J gave up 0 bases and V 0 bases, and 9 bases lay outside the gene matches. CDR3 DNA sequence: TGTGCCAGCAGTTTATCGGCCCAGGGAGCGGGGGGAGCCAAAAACATTCAGTACTTC. Protein sequence: CASSLSAQGAGGAKNIQYF.

For the CDR3, the DNA is TGTGCCAGCAGCCAAGTCAGGTACAATGAGCAGTTCTTC. Amino acids: CASSQVRYNEQFF. This chain joins TRBV14 and TRBJ2-1; D call uncertain. The CDR3 is 13 amino acids. The V end lost 1 base, the J end lost 4 bases, and 5 bases lay between the germline ends. Per germline, CDR1 SGHDN and CDR2 FVKESK.

The chain links TRBV27 to TRBJ2-2; D not certain. V was trimmed by 2 bases and J by 6 bases, leaving 7 bases between them. This CDR3 has 13 amino acids. Germline lookup yields CDR1 MNHEY and CDR2 SMNVEV (reference sequence). The CDR3 reads CASSLVRAGELFF. The CDR3 DNA is TGTGCCAGCAGTTTAGTCCGGGCCGGGGAGCTGTTTTTT.

The chain combines TRBV11-2 with TRBJ2-7; 9 bases fit TRBD1. V dropped 5 bases and J dropped 2; count of bases not matched to a gene: 7. The CDR3 has 15 amino acids. Germline assignment: CDR1 SGHAT and CDR2 FQNNGV. In nucleotides, the CDR3 is TGTGCCAGCAGCACCGGACAGGGGACGACCTACGAGCAGTACTTC. Translation: CASSTGQGTTYEQYF.

This CDR3 is CASRPRGNYGYTF. CDR3 DNA sequence: TGTGCCAGCAGACCCCGGGGGAACTATGGCTACACCTTC. This sequence joins TRBV7-2 and TRBJ1-2; perhaps TRBD1 as D (5 bases). CDR3 length: 13 residues. V lost 6 bases, J lost 2 bases, and 10 bases lay in between. Germline-derived CDR1 and CDR2 are SGHTA and FQGNSA.

A remark on this clone: The sample carries other DNA sequences with the same CDR3. V usage is TRBV19 and J usage is TRBJ1-2; TRBD1 matches 9 bases. Germline V gene sequence: CDR1 LNHDA, CDR2 SQIVND (reference sequence). The CDR3 extends over 14 amino acids. With 6 bases clipped from V and 0 bases from J, the junction kept 2 bases outside the gene matches. The CDR3 spells CASSRQGANYGYTF. Here the CDR3 DNA reads TGTGCCAGTAGCCGACAGGGGGCTAACTATGGCTACACCTTC.

The chain joins TRBV11-2 to TRBJ2-2; 8 bases map to TRBD2. Per the germline V gene, CDR1 is SGHAT and CDR2 is FQNNGV. The CDR3 totals 14 residues. V was clipped by 4 bases and J by 6 bases; unmatched bases: 4. CDR3 sequence (DNA): TGTGCCAGCAGCTCCGGGGGGGGCGCCGGGGAGCTGTTTTTT. This encodes CASSSGGGAGELFF.

The chain has TRBV30 and TRBJ1-4; 8 bases map to TRBD1. From germline, CDR1 is GTSNPN and CDR2 SVGIG (reference sequence). The trim removed 4 bases at V and 4 bases at J, leaving 8 bases unmatched. CDR3 length equals 15 residues. The CDR3 DNA reads TGTGCCTGGACTCACGGACAGGGAGATAATGAAAAACTGTTTTTT. As protein: CAWTHGQGDNEKLFF.

The chain combines TRBV2 with TRBJ2-1, with 7 bases that match TRBD1. The CDR3 length is 13 residues. Germline lookup yields CDR1 SNHLY and CDR2 FYNNEI. V lost 6 bases to trimming and J lost 5 bases; unmatched junction nucleotides: 4. CDR3 coding DNA: TGTGCCAGCAGCTCCGGGACAGACAATGAGCAGTTCTTC. The encoded protein is CASSSGTDNEQFF.

This chain uses TRBV11-2 with TRBJ2-3, with a weak D call TRBD2 (5 bases). In germline, CDR1 is SGHAT, CDR2 FQNNGV. V lost 1 base and J lost 4, with 18 bases in between. The CDR3 runs to 17 residues. CDR3 bases: TGTGCCAGCAGCTTAGGAGAGGCTAGCAAGAGCGCAGATACGCAGTATTTT. Translation: CASSLGEASKSADTQYF.